The clone carrying this T cell receptor (beta chain) appeared a single time. Its target is not known. This sample includes further DNA sequences coding for the same CDR3. This CDR3 has 15 residues. J gave up 1 base and V 0 bases, and 2 bases lay outside the gene matches. CDR1 and CDR2 (germline): KGHSH, LQKENI. The data derive from a study of shared clonotypes between healthy human individuals. Assay: immunoSEQ multiplex PCR; the TCRdb copy retains only in-frame clones and omits some. The table has more than 2,000,000 clones, 85% to 95% seen once. Study-wide findings and caveats: Blood alone was sampled, and tissue repertoires likely differ.

The material sequenced was naive CD4+ T cells sorted from blood. Subset given: CD45RA+ positively selected. This rearrangement joins TRBV18 to TRBJ1-1, with 7 bases matching TRBD1. This TCR was recovered from a man aged 18 to 30 in good health. The CDR3 is CASSPPAGGNTEAFF. For the CDR3, the DNA is TGTGCCAGCTCACCACCGGCAGGGGGGAACACTGAAGCTTTCTTT.